The next 14 T cell receptor beta chains were all read from a single sample in a study of T-cell reconstitution after alpha-beta-depleted transplantation in children. Study-level results: Newly produced T cells mostly accounted for T-cell counts and diversity one year post-transplant.

Unique molecular identifiers were used to barcode this TCRbeta library. MiXCR, applied by TCRdb to the PCR reads, yields one record per CDR3 protein. The table lists about 300,000 distinct CDR3 sequences, roughly 8.2% of them singletons. These receptors' antigens are unknown. Specimen: peripheral blood, collected 360 days after TCRalphabeta/CD19-depleted stem cell transplant. These receptor sequences come from a female patient aged 2-15 years who had a stem cell transplant for Fanconi anemia, so the T cells may come from the graft donor.

The V gene is TRBV6-2 or TRBV6-3, the J gene TRBJ2-6, with TRBD1 matching 8 bases. The CDR3 extends over 18 amino acids. In germline, CDR1 is MNHEY, CDR2 SVGEGT. With V trimmed by 6 bases and J by 0 bases, 10 bases remained unmatched. The CDR3 here is CASSRTGLPFSGANVLTF. In nucleotides, the CDR3 is TGTGCCAGCAGCCGGACAGGGCTACCTTTCTCTGGGGCCAACGTCCTGACTTTC.

This clonotype showed up many times. This chain joins TRBV10-3 and TRBJ2-2, with 11 bases identical to TRBD2. Trimming at V came to 10 bases and at J to 1 base, leaving 2 bases not matched to a gene. Germline V CDR1 and CDR2: ENHRY, SYGVKD. This CDR3 region has 14 residues. CDR3 residues: CATGLAGNTGELFF. CDR3 in DNA: TGTGCCACAGGACTAGCGGGGAACACCGGGGAGCTGTTTTTT.

This clonotype was recorded at least ten times. This chain joins TRBV7-2 and TRBJ2-7, with 12 bases aligning to TRBD2. Per germline, CDR1 SGHTA and CDR2 FQGNSA. The V and J ends lost 3 bases and 2 bases, in that order; junction bases with no gene match: 2. The CDR3 is made up of 15 amino acids. The CDR3: CASSFRLAGAYEQYF. The CDR3 nucleotides read TGTGCCAGCAGCTTCCGACTAGCGGGGGCCTACGAGCAGTACTTC.

This sequence joins TRBV2 and TRBJ2-4; TRBD2 aligns across 7 bases. The germline gives CDR1 SNHLY, CDR2 FYNNEI. Trimming took 2 bases from V and 2 from J; bases not matched to a gene: 6. CDR3 length: 16 amino acids. The CDR3 sequence: CASSELSGGSKNIQYF. The CDR3 DNA sequence: TGTGCCAGCAGTGAACTGTCGGGAGGATCCAAAAACATTCAGTACTTC.

This clonotype was counted many times. The rearrangement uses TRBV6-6 and TRBJ2-2, with D unresolved. This CDR3 has 12 amino acids. The V end was cut by 2 bases, the J end by 6 bases, with 4 bases between. Germline values: CDR1 MNHNY, CDR2 SVGAGI (reference sequence). The chain's CDR3 is CASSYGPGELFF. Here the CDR3 DNA reads TGTGCCAGCAGTTACGGGCCCGGGGAGCTGTTTTTT.

This clonotype has ten or more counts. This chain joins TRBV7-9 and TRBJ2-5; D perhaps matches TRBD1 (6 bases). The CDR3 contains 16 residues. Trimming cost V 5 bases and J 2 bases, with 18 bases left between them. CDR1 and CDR2 (germline): SEHNR, FQNEAQ (reference sequence). The CDR3 coding sequence is TGTGCCAGCAGCGGTCGAGGGGGTTGGGAACAAGAGACCCAGTACTTC. Encoded protein: CASSGRGGWEQETQYF.

At least ten counts were recorded for this clonotype. The genes are TRBV29-1 and TRBJ2-5, with TRBD1 matching 7 bases. The CDR3 loop spans 15 amino acids. CDR1 is SQVTM and CDR2 is ANQGSEA in the germline V gene. The ends lost 4 bases at V and 2 bases at J; junction bases unmatched: 10. The CDR3: CSVVRGQHLQETQYF. The CDR3 coding sequence is TGCAGCGTTGTAAGGGGACAGCATTTACAAGAGACCCAGTACTTC.

CDR3 sequence: CASSGQEYYEQYF. CDR3 bases: TGTGCCAGCAGCGGACAGGAGTACTACGAGCAGTACTTC. V usage is TRBV2 and J usage is TRBJ2-7; 7 bases line up with TRBD1. The ends lost 6 bases at V and 3 bases at J; junction bases unmatched: 5. This CDR3 is built from 13 residues. Germline V gene lookup returns CDR1 SNHLY and CDR2 FYNNEI.

This chain uses TRBV4-1 with TRBJ1-3; D may be TRBD1 (6 bases). This CDR3 spans 17 amino acids. V lost 3 bases, J lost 1 base, and 16 bases lay in between. Germline V lookup: CDR1 MGHRA, CDR2 YSYEKL. CDR3 amino acids: CASSHPNDRRSGNTIYF. The CDR3 DNA follows: TGCGCCAGCAGCCACCCCAACGACAGGAGGTCTGGAAACACCATATATTTT.

This clonotype was observed many times. The junction differs from germline at one of its ends, possibly a read error. The rearrangement links TRBV20-1 to TRBJ2-2, with 12 nucleotides matching TRBD2. The CDR3 is 17 amino acids. Germline assignment: CDR1 DFQATT and CDR2 SNEGSKA (reference sequence). CDR3 protein: CSARVSSGGAKTGELFF. DNA of the CDR3: TGCAGTGCTAGAGTTTCTAGCGGGGGGGCGAAGACCGGGGAGCTGTTTTTT.

The chain employs TRBV5-4 and TRBJ2-7; 12 bases align to TRBD2. In germline, CDR1 is SGHNT, CDR2 YYREEE (reference sequence). With 4 bases clipped from V and 4 bases from J, the junction kept 12 bases outside the gene matches. The CDR3 is made up of 17 amino acids. The CDR3 here is CASSGGLAGPRGYEQYF. In nucleotides, the CDR3 is TGTGCCAGCAGCGGCGGACTAGCGGGACCGAGGGGGTACGAGCAGTACTTC. The full variable domain, rest sourced from reference TRBV5-4 and TRBJ2-7, is ETGVTQSPTHLIKTRGQQVTLRCSSQSGHNTVSWYQQALGQGPQFIFQYYREEENGRGNFPPRFSGLQFPNYSSELNVNALELDDSALYLCASSGGLAGPRGYEQYFGPGTRLTVT.

Only a few counts were recorded for this clonotype. The chain links TRBV5-1 to TRBJ2-1, with 11 bases aligning to TRBD2. After removal of 5 bases from V and 4 bases from J, the junction contained 8 bases not matched to a gene. Germline loops: CDR1 SGHRS, CDR2 YFSETQ. The CDR3 sequence is 16 residues long. CDR3 in DNA: TGCGCCAGCAGTGGGGTAGCGGGGGGGCCATACAATGAGCAGTTCTTC. It yields the protein CASSGVAGGPYNEQFF.

This clonotype was recorded many times. The chain combines TRBV7-9 with TRBJ1-1; D gene uncertain. Germline CDR1 is SEHNR and CDR2 is FQNEAQ (reference sequence). Trimming took off 1 base at V and 8 bases at J, with 11 bases between the two ends. This CDR3 comprises 13 residues. Written as DNA, the CDR3 is TGTGCCAGCAGCTTAGGACAAAGAAAGGAAGCTTTCTTT. Residues: CASSLGQRKEAFF.

The chain links TRBV18 to TRBJ2-1; D unclear. CDR3 length: 14 residues. Germline loops: CDR1 KGHSH, CDR2 LQKENI. Trimming cost V 3 bases and J 1 base, with 7 bases left between them. CDR3 bases: TGTGCCAGCTCACCGGCCAGGTCCTACAATGAGCAGTTCTTC. Translation gives CASSPARSYNEQFF. Full variable domain (missing parts from reference TRBV18 and TRBJ2-1): NAGVMQNPRHLVRRRGQEARLRCSPMKGHSHVYWYRQLPEEGLKFMVYLQKENIIDESGMPKERFSAEFPKEGPSILRIQQVVRGDSAAYFCASSPARSYNEQFFGPGTRLTVL.